This is a list of T cell receptor beta chains from one sample in a study of T-cell reconstitution after alpha-beta-depleted transplantation in children. MiXCR was run by TCRdb on the PCR reads, yielding one entry per CDR3 protein. The sample consists of hundreds of thousands of distinct CDR3 sequences, roughly 17% of them appearing once. Specimen: PBMCs from the stem cell graft donor, collected from the stem cell graft. The origin of the receptors is a human donor who donated a stem cell graft to a child with acute myeloid leukemia. The CDR3 runs from the conserved cysteine through the conserved F or W. The D gene is left open where the match is weak. Clone size is given for some rows only: seen once, a few or many times, or a class if the clone is expanded.

- TRBJ2-7 TRBV20-1 many CSASTGFDEQYF TGCAGTGCTAGTACAGGGTTCGACGAGCAGTACTTC
- TRBJ2-7 TRBV12-3/TRBV12-4 few CASSPRGDAYEQYF TGTGCCAGCAGCCCCCGTGGGGATGCCTACGAGCAGTACTTC
- TRBJ2-5 TRBV5-5 few CASSSLANEETQYF TGTGCCAGCTCGTCTCTGGCGAACGAAGAGACCCAGTACTTC
TRBD1 TRBJ2-3 TRBV4-1 few CASSQDIPGARTGPGITDTQYF TGCGCCAGCAGCCAAGATATACCGGGGGCTCGGACAGGGCCAGGGATCACAGATACGCAGTATTTT
TRBD1 TRBJ1-2 TRBV7-9 few CASSSGQGVRYGYTF TGTGCCAGCAGCTCCGGACAGGGGGTTCGGTATGGCTACACCTTC
- TRBJ2-5 TRBV5-1 many CASRSRGFPQETQYF TGCGCCAGCAGGAGCAGGGGATTTCCCCAAGAGACCCAGTACTTC
TRBD1 TRBJ1-5 TRBV20-1 many CSARDGTGSQPQHF TGCAGTGCTAGAGATGGGACAGGGAGTCAGCCCCAGCATTTT
- TRBJ1-1 TRBV20-1 few CSAPRAGEAFF TGCAGTGCTCCCAGGGCAGGTGAAGCTTTCTTT
TRBD2 TRBJ2-1 TRBV20-1 many CSAGLAGDYNEQFF TGCAGTGCTGGACTAGCGGGGGACTACAATGAGCAGTTCTTC
TRBD2 TRBJ2-3 TRBV20-1 many CSARKDRRGADTQYF TGCAGTGCTAGAAAGGATCGGCGGGGGGCAGATACGCAGTATTTT
- TRBJ2-5 TRBV5-1 - CASSSSGREETQYF TGCGCCAGCAGCTCGTCCGGCAGGGAAGAGACCCAGTACTTC
- TRBJ2-3 TRBV24-1 - CATSELNRRGRADTQYF TGTGCCACCAGTGAGCTGAACCGGCGGGGGCGTGCAGATACGCAGTATTTT
TRBD1 TRBJ2-1 TRBV25-1 - CASSELQGANEQFF TGTGCCAGCAGTGAGTTACAGGGGGCCAATGAGCAGTTCTTC
TRBD2 TRBJ2-1 TRBV29-1 many CSVEDLGLAGDRLNEQFF TGCAGCGTTGAAGATCTCGGACTAGCGGGGGACCGACTCAATGAGCAGTTCTTC
- TRBJ1-3 TRBV20-1 many CSARDAGLLSENTIYF TGCAGTGCTAGAGACGCGGGACTCCTGTCCGAAAACACCATATATTTT
TRBD1 TRBJ2-1 TRBV6-5 many CASSYPDRGGINEQFF TGTGCCAGCAGTTACCCCGACAGGGGGGGGATCAATGAGCAGTTCTTC
- TRBJ1-1 TRBV20-1 - CSARATGRVYTEAFF TGCAGTGCTAGAGCCACAGGGAGGGTCTACACTGAAGCTTTCTTT
- TRBJ2-1 TRBV11-2 few CASSLTGRYEQFF TGTGCCAGCAGCTTAACAGGGAGGTATGAGCAGTTCTTC
- TRBJ2-2 TRBV27 few CASSSSLFNTGELFF TGTGCCAGCAGCTCCTCCCTTTTTAACACCGGGGAGCTGTTTTTT
TRBD1 TRBJ2-5 TRBV20-1 - CSAIPQGAGETQYF TGCAGTGCAATCCCACAGGGGGCAGGAGAGACCCAGTACTTC
- TRBJ1-1 TRBV11-2 few CASSFFLGDTEAFF TGTGCCAGCAGTTTTTTTTTGGGGGACACTGAAGCTTTCTTT
- TRBJ2-7 TRBV27 - CASSPYITGDEQYF TGTGCCAGCAGTCCGTACATTACGGGGGACGAGCAGTACTTC
TRBD2 TRBJ2-1 TRBV7-7 - CASSLDGGAHNEQFF TGTGCCAGCAGCTTAGACGGGGGGGCACACAATGAGCAGTTCTTC
TRBD1 TRBJ2-1 TRBV11-2 few CASSFRGRSVDEQFF TGTGCCAGCAGCTTCAGGGGGCGAAGTGTCGATGAGCAGTTCTTC
TRBD1 TRBJ2-1 TRBV20-1 - CSAWGQGGKNEQFF TGCAGTGCTTGGGGACAGGGTGGAAAAAATGAGCAGTTCTTC
- TRBJ1-5 TRBV27 few CASNFGPGGPQHF TGTGCCAGCAATTTTGGACCTGGCGGGCCCCAGCATTTT
- TRBJ1-2 TRBV4-2 few CASSPGPQGPSNYGYTF TGTGCCAGCAGCCCGGGCCCACAGGGCCCTTCTAACTATGGCTACACCTTC
- TRBJ1-6 TRBV28 many CASSLLQPSSPLHF TGTGCCAGCAGTTTATTGCAGCCGTCCTCACCCCTCCACTTT
TRBD2 TRBJ2-7 TRBV7-9 many CASSTSGDYEQYF TGTGCCAGCAGCACTAGCGGGGACTACGAGCAGTACTTC
- TRBJ2-1 TRBV6-2/TRBV6-3 few CASSRLSNSYNEQFF TGTGCCAGCAGCCGTCTATCCAACTCCTACAATGAGCAGTTCTTC
TRBD1 TRBJ1-2 TRBV11-2 few CASTLQGAAYGYTF TGTGCCAGCACCCTTCAGGGGGCGGCCTATGGCTACACCTTC
TRBD1 TRBJ1-2 TRBV20-1 many CSARSSGQFIYGYTF TGCAGTGCTAGGTCCTCGGGACAGTTCATCTATGGCTACACCTTC
TRBD1 TRBJ2-3 TRBV20-1 few CSAPGTATDTQYF TGCAGTGCCCCTGGGACAGCGACAGATACGCAGTATTTT
- TRBJ2-1 TRBV10-3 many CAISDPTRDTNNEQFF TGTGCCATCAGTGACCCAACCCGGGACACCAACAATGAGCAGTTCTTC
- TRBJ1-5 TRBV20-1 - CSAKGQIQNQPQHF TGCAGTGCCAAAGGGCAGATCCAGAATCAGCCCCAGCATTTT
TRBD1 TRBJ2-5 TRBV7-2 - CASSLDRGLSETQYF TGTGCCAGCAGCTTAGATAGGGGGCTGAGTGAGACCCAGTACTTC
- TRBJ2-2 TRBV30 many CAWSLGAGELFF TGTGCCTGGAGCCTGGGAGCCGGGGAGCTGTTTTTT
- TRBJ2-1 TRBV29-1 many CSVTGSEVDEQFF TGCAGCGTTACGGGTTCGGAGGTCGATGAGCAGTTCTTC
- TRBJ2-2 TRBV20-1 many CSARGGPGELFF TGCAGTGCTAGAGGGGGGCCCGGGGAGCTGTTTTTT
- TRBJ1-2 TRBV29-1 - CSVEGAAKGYTF TGCAGCGTTGAAGGGGCAGCTAAAGGCTACACCTTC
- TRBJ2-3 TRBV20-1 - CSASWERGGYTDTQYF TGCAGTGCTAGTTGGGAGCGCGGAGGATACACAGATACGCAGTATTTT
- TRBJ2-2 TRBV5-6 many CASSLTGTNTGELFF TGTGCCAGCAGCCTCACAGGGACGAACACCGGGGAGCTGTTTTTT
TRBD2 TRBJ2-5 TRBV20-1 many CSARRPAGGSETQYF TGCAGTGCCAGAAGGCCAGCGGGGGGAAGTGAGACCCAGTACTTC
TRBD1 TRBJ2-2 TRBV24-1 - CATSDPGQGYAGELFF TGTGCCACCAGTGATCCCGGACAGGGGTACGCCGGGGAGCTGTTTTTT
- TRBJ2-2 TRBV5-1 many CASSLGPGELFF TGTGCCAGCAGTTTAGGACCCGGGGAGCTGTTTTTT
- TRBJ2-1 TRBV11-2 once CASSLDRDLQGNEQFF TGTGCCAGCAGCTTAGATAGGGACCTCCAGGGCAATGAGCAGTTCTTC
- TRBJ1-3 TRBV20-1 - CSARSRGRLSSGNTIYF TGCAGTGCTAGATCGCGGGGGCGGCTGTCCTCTGGAAACACCATATATTTT
- TRBJ1-1 TRBV9 many CASSVEDTEAFF TGTGCCAGCAGCGTAGAGGACACTGAAGCTTTCTTT